Detailed here is one TCR beta chain. Its antigen is still unknown. No much larger clone is present one base from it, and per-base qualities are unavailable. The sample belongs to a study of OX40 agonist ivuxolimab in advanced cancers. Describing the broader study: Ivuxolimab was an agonistic, fully human IgG2 monoclonal antibody directed against OX40 (CD134), a costimulatory receptor. Patients were allowed to have had prior anti-PD-1, anti-PD-L1 or anti-CTLA-4 therapy, and around 37% of the dose-escalation patients had previously received checkpoint inhibitors. The monotherapy dose-escalation portion (N = 52 patients) of the phase I ivuxolimab trial is reported in the paper. Peripheral TCRbeta sequencing was intended to test whether TCR sequence diversity was altered and clonal T-cell expansion was caused by ivuxolimab. In the dose-escalation cohort, 82.7% of patients were male, and the mean age was roughly 60 years, with a range of roughly 20 to 79. Partial responses were achieved by three dose-escalation patients, of whom one had hepatocellular carcinoma and two had cutaneous melanoma. Intravenous ivuxolimab was administered to patients every 2 weeks at six dose levels: 0.01, 0.1, 0.3, 1.5, 3 and 10 mg/kg. Of the roughly 54 dose-escalation patients, hepatocellular carcinoma was present in about 19, melanoma in about 15, renal cell carcinoma in 9 and head and neck cancer in 9.

Genomic DNA was isolated from the sorted cells so that the TCRbeta CDR3 region could be sequenced. The immunoSEQ Assay was used for sequencing of TCRbeta CDR3 regions. The source is immuneACCESS, and TCRdb retained only in-frame sequences with V and J called. Part of the clones is not carried over; for the studies checked, unresolved V genes explain less than half of this, and the remainder is unexplained. The sample table lists about 93,000 clones, about 91% of them with a count of one. The ten biggest clones cover 0.4% to 0.55% of the sample. The trial excluded patients who had a history of autoimmune disease or were on systemic immunosuppression. Peripheral blood for TCR sequencing was collected from all dose cohorts at baseline, on cycle 4 day 1, and on cycle 7 day 1. The samples were taken from a phase I, first-in-human, multicenter, open-label dose-escalation trial of ivuxolimab. Adults with locally advanced or metastatic melanoma, renal cell carcinoma, hepatocellular carcinoma or head and neck squamous cell carcinoma were enrolled in the trial. Before TCR sequencing, CD4+ T cells and CD8+ T cells were sorted from peripheral blood as separate populations.

The study at large found these results: In the 0.1-3.0 mg/kg groups, partial responders had among the lowest normalized peripheral clonal expansion, particularly in CD8+ T cells. The antigen specificity of the peripheral T cells that underwent clonal expansion was not determined. Low levels of normalized T-cell clonal expansion were also shown by some nonresponding patients. At doses of 0.1 to 3.0 mg/kg, clonal expansion of both CD4+ and CD8+ blood T cells was observed from baseline to week 6. After ivuxolimab, more expanded clones were found on average in CD8+ T cells than in CD4+ T cells.

The CDR3 numbers 14 residues from cysteine through phenylalanine. Of the read, only the CDR3 DNA is kept; its 42 bases are in frame from base 1. V sheds 3 bases and J sheds 0 bases, leaving 9 bases between their ends. According to the germline V gene, CDR1 reads SGHDT and CDR2 reads YYEEEE. The source was CD4+ or CD8+ T cells sorted from blood, collected in a trial of the OX40 agonist ivuxolimab. The chain is encoded by TRBV5-6 joined to TRBJ1-1, with TRBD1 perhaps the D gene, on 6 matching bases. This sequence originates from an adult with an advanced solid tumor such as melanoma, head and neck, liver or kidney cancer. The CDR3 sequence is CASSSRGLNTEAFF. At the DNA level, the sequence is TGTGCCAGCAGCTCCAGGGGTCTGAACACTGAAGCTTTCTTT.